Listed below are T cell receptor beta chains from one sample, sequenced in a study of T-cell reconstitution after alpha-beta-depleted transplantation in children. TCRdb redid the calling of the PCR reads with MiXCR, one entry per CDR3 protein. Among 500,000 to 600,000 distinct CDR3 sequences, roughly a quarter were seen once, and the ten largest hold about 35%. The sample consisted of PBMCs, taken before TCRalphabeta/CD19-depleted stem cell transplant. These receptors originate from a boy in the first two years of life with Wiskott-Aldrich syndrome, due to receive a stem cell transplant. Both conserved end residues are part of each CDR3. D genes are given only for firm matches. A clone size is listed for some rows: how often the clone was seen (once, few, many), or a class if it is expanded.

d_call: TRBD2
clone_size: -
v_call: TRBV4-1
j_call: TRBJ2-2
cdr3_nt: TGCGCCAGCAGCCCGAGTAGTAGCGGGAGTGGTCGGGAGCTGTTTTTT
cdr3_aa: CASSPSSSGSGRELFF

d_call: TRBD2
clone_size: -
v_call: TRBV5-1
j_call: TRBJ2-2
cdr3_nt: TGCGCCAGCAGCTCAAGACTAGCGGGAGTAGTAATGAACACCGGGGAGCTGTTTTTT
cdr3_aa: CASSSRLAGVVMNTGELFF

d_call: TRBD2
clone_size: -
v_call: TRBV29-1
j_call: TRBJ2-4
cdr3_nt: TGCAGCGCAACATATCTAGCGCGGGGGGAAAACATTCAGTACTTC
cdr3_aa: CSATYLARGENIQYF

d_call: -
clone_size: few
v_call: TRBV5-1
j_call: TRBJ2-3
cdr3_nt: TGCGCCAGCAGCTTTGGTGGGGGAATCACAGATACGCAGTATTTT
cdr3_aa: CASSFGGGITDTQYF

d_call: -
clone_size: -
v_call: TRBV20-1
j_call: TRBJ2-1
cdr3_nt: TGCAGTGCTAGCGTTGGGAGAAGCTACAATGAGCAGTTCTTC
cdr3_aa: CSASVGRSYNEQFF

d_call: -
clone_size: few
v_call: TRBV5-4
j_call: TRBJ2-5
cdr3_nt: TGTGCCAGCAGCCATGAGCGGGACAGACGAGAGACCCAGTACTTC
cdr3_aa: CASSHERDRRETQYF

d_call: -
clone_size: few
v_call: TRBV4-2
j_call: TRBJ2-7
cdr3_nt: TGTGCCAGCAGCCCCTACACTAATTCCTACGAGCAGTACTTC
cdr3_aa: CASSPYTNSYEQYF

d_call: TRBD2
clone_size: -
v_call: TRBV20-1
j_call: TRBJ2-1
cdr3_nt: TGCAGTGCTGACAAACTAGCGGGGTCCTACAATGAGCAGTTCTTC
cdr3_aa: CSADKLAGSYNEQFF

d_call: TRBD1
clone_size: -
v_call: TRBV4-1
j_call: TRBJ2-1
cdr3_nt: TGCGCCAGCAGCCAAGATTGGGGACAGGGCAGCAATGAGCAGTTCTTC
cdr3_aa: CASSQDWGQGSNEQFF

d_call: -
clone_size: -
v_call: TRBV20-1
j_call: TRBJ2-5
cdr3_nt: TGCAGTGCTAGCCAGCGGAGGTACCAAGAGACCCAGTACTTC
cdr3_aa: CSASQRRYQETQYF

d_call: -
clone_size: -
v_call: TRBV6-1
j_call: TRBJ2-7
cdr3_nt: TGTGCCAGCAGTGCGGGACTCCTAGTGTCCAACGAGCAGTACTTC
cdr3_aa: CASSAGLLVSNEQYF

d_call: -
clone_size: -
v_call: TRBV20-1
j_call: TRBJ2-7
cdr3_nt: TGCAGTGCTAGAGAAGACAGTGTAGGGTCCTACGAGCAGTACTTC
cdr3_aa: CSAREDSVGSYEQYF

d_call: TRBD1
clone_size: few
v_call: TRBV7-8
j_call: TRBJ2-2
cdr3_nt: TGTGCCAGCAGCAGACGACAGGGGGGAGGCACCGGGGAGCTGTTTTTT
cdr3_aa: CASSRRQGGGTGELFF

d_call: -
clone_size: few
v_call: TRBV5-5
j_call: TRBJ2-1
cdr3_nt: TGTGCCAGCAGCTTCCTGGGGCAGGGGAACAATGAGCAGTTCTTC
cdr3_aa: CASSFLGQGNNEQFF

d_call: -
clone_size: few
v_call: TRBV6-1
j_call: TRBJ1-1
cdr3_nt: TGTGCCAGCAGTGACAACACTGAAGCTTTCTTT
cdr3_aa: CASSDNTEAFF

d_call: -
clone_size: -
v_call: TRBV5-1
j_call: TRBJ2-6
cdr3_nt: TGCGCCAGCAGCTCGGACGGGTTGAGTGGGGCCAACGGCCTGACTTTC
cdr3_aa: CASSSDGLSGANGLTF

d_call: -
clone_size: -
v_call: TRBV9
j_call: TRBJ2-2
cdr3_nt: TGTGCCAGCAGCGTAGATCTAGCCGGGGAGCTGTTTTTT
cdr3_aa: CASSVDLAGELFF

d_call: TRBD2
clone_size: -
v_call: TRBV29-1
j_call: TRBJ2-7
cdr3_nt: TGCAGCGTTGCTAGCGGGATTGGATACGAGCAGTACTTC
cdr3_aa: CSVASGIGYEQYF

d_call: -
clone_size: -
v_call: TRBV28
j_call: TRBJ1-2
cdr3_nt: TGTGCCACCGGGGCGGTCCGACCTAACTATGGCTACACCTTC
cdr3_aa: CATGAVRPNYGYTF

d_call: TRBD2
clone_size: -
v_call: TRBV5-6
j_call: TRBJ2-1
cdr3_nt: TGTGCCAGCAGCTTTGTCCTAGCGGGAATCAATGAGCAGTTCTTC
cdr3_aa: CASSFVLAGINEQFF

d_call: TRBD2
clone_size: -
v_call: TRBV20-1
j_call: TRBJ2-1
cdr3_nt: TGCAGTGCTAGAGATTGGAGCGGGAGCGATGCGCAGTTCTTC
cdr3_aa: CSARDWSGSDAQFF

d_call: -
clone_size: -
v_call: TRBV7-2
j_call: TRBJ2-5
cdr3_nt: TGTGCCAGCAGCTTAAGCGGCAGGGAAGCCCAGTACTTC
cdr3_aa: CASSLSGREAQYF

d_call: -
clone_size: -
v_call: TRBV9
j_call: TRBJ1-5
cdr3_nt: TGTGCCAGCAGCGTGGGAGGGTCGAGGCAGCCCCAGCATTTT
cdr3_aa: CASSVGGSRQPQHF

d_call: -
clone_size: few
v_call: TRBV11-2
j_call: TRBJ1-1
cdr3_nt: TGTGCCAGCAGCTTAAGGGGGGGGATCCAAGCTTTCTTT
cdr3_aa: CASSLRGGIQAFF

d_call: -
clone_size: -
v_call: TRBV5-1
j_call: TRBJ2-5
cdr3_nt: TGCGCCAGCAGCTTACAGACTCAGGGAGCTCAAGAGACCCAGTACTTC
cdr3_aa: CASSLQTQGAQETQYF

d_call: TRBD2
clone_size: -
v_call: TRBV10-3
j_call: TRBJ2-1
cdr3_nt: TGTGCCATCAGCCCCAGGGTTAGCGGGAGGGGTCATGAGCAGTTCTTC
cdr3_aa: CAISPRVSGRGHEQFF

d_call: -
clone_size: -
v_call: TRBV24-1
j_call: TRBJ1-5
cdr3_nt: TGTGCCACCAGTGACGACAATCAGCCCCAGCATTTT
cdr3_aa: CATSDDNQPQHF

d_call: -
clone_size: -
v_call: TRBV5-6
j_call: TRBJ2-7
cdr3_nt: TGTGCCAGCAGCTTGGACCCGCGTGGAGAGGAGCAGTACTTC
cdr3_aa: CASSLDPRGEEQYF

d_call: TRBD2
clone_size: -
v_call: TRBV10-1
j_call: TRBJ2-1
cdr3_nt: TGCGCCAGCAGTATGGGACTAGCGGATGAGCAGTTCTTC
cdr3_aa: CASSMGLADEQFF

d_call: -
clone_size: -
v_call: TRBV15
j_call: TRBJ2-7
cdr3_nt: TGTGCCACCAGCAGAGTGCCCGGACTCTACTACGAGCAGTACTTC
cdr3_aa: CATSRVPGLYYEQYF

d_call: TRBD1
clone_size: -
v_call: TRBV28
j_call: TRBJ2-7
cdr3_nt: TGTGCCAGCAGCTACCTGAAGGGACAGCGAGCCTACGAGCAGTACTTC
cdr3_aa: CASSYLKGQRAYEQYF

d_call: TRBD2
clone_size: -
v_call: TRBV5-1
j_call: TRBJ2-1
cdr3_nt: TGCGCCAGCCGCCTAAGCGGGGGATCCAATGAGCAGTTCTTC
cdr3_aa: CASRLSGGSNEQFF

d_call: -
clone_size: -
v_call: TRBV4-1
j_call: TRBJ2-1
cdr3_nt: TGCGCCAGCAGCCAAAAAGGTGTTAGGCCTCCCAGCTCCTACAATGAGCAGTTCTTC
cdr3_aa: CASSQKGVRPPSSYNEQFF